Listed below are T cell receptor beta chains from one sample, sequenced in a study of long-term antiretroviral therapy in people with HIV. Here immunoSEQ multiplex PCR was the method, and the copy in TCRdb shows in-frame clones only, minus some. There are 20,000 or so clones in the sample; approximately 80% occur only once, and 18% lies in the top ten. Sequencing was performed on unsorted PBMCs, taken 0.6 years after starting antiretroviral therapy. These receptors originate from a woman between 18 and 30 years old with HIV. CDR3s include the opening cysteine and the closing phenylalanine or tryptophan. Fields, in order: J gene, V gene, clone size, D gene, CDR3 DNA, CDR3 protein. A D gene is named only where the DNA matches it firmly. Expanded clones get a size class; other rows say once, few or many, or leave the size out.

TRBJ1-5	TRBV5-8	once	.	TGTGCCAGCAGCTTACAGGGTTATAGCAATCAGCCCCAGCATTTT	CASSLQGYSNQPQHF
TRBJ1-1	TRBV27	.	.	TGTGCCAGCTTTAGTCCAACGAACACTGAAGCTTTCTTT	CASFSPTNTEAFF
TRBJ1-1	TRBV19	few	TRBD1	TGTGCCAGTAGTATCAGTCCAGGGGGCAAAACTGAAGCTTTCTTT	CASSISPGGKTEAFF
TRBJ2-7	TRBV6-1	once	.	TGTGCCAGCAGTGTATCTAACTACGAGCAGTACTTC	CASSVSNYEQYF
TRBJ2-7	TRBV6-5	.	.	TGTGCCAGCAGTTACTCGATGGGGTACTACGAGCAGTACTTC	CASSYSMGYYEQYF
TRBJ2-7	TRBV19	.	.	TGTGCCAGTAGTGGCCGGGACGGCTACGAGCAGTACTTC	CASSGRDGYEQYF
TRBJ2-1	TRBV7-3	few	.	TGTGCCAGCAGCCGGAGAGCCGGTGAGCAGTTCTTC	CASSRRAGEQFF
TRBJ2-7	TRBV5-1	medium-sized	.	TGCGCCAGCAGCCTGAGTCCTGATTTAACCTACGAGCAGTACTTC	CASSLSPDLTYEQYF
TRBJ1-4	TRBV19	.	.	TGTGCCAGTAGGGGACAAGGCGGAAAACTGTTTTTT	CASRGQGGKLFF
TRBJ2-2	TRBV5-1	.	TRBD2	TGCGCCAGCAGCTTGGCCCTAGCGGGGAACACCGGGGAGCTGTTTTTT	CASSLALAGNTGELFF
TRBJ1-1	TRBV11-2	once	.	TGTGCCAGCAGCTTTGATCGATACACTGAAGCTTTCTTT	CASSFDRYTEAFF
TRBJ1-1	TRBV6-6	.	.	TGTGCCAGCAGTCCCGGCCAGGAGAACACTGAAGCTTTCTTT	CASSPGQENTEAFF
TRBJ1-1	TRBV18	few	.	TGTGCCAGCTCACCAGGGGACACTGAAGCTTTCTTT	CASSPGDTEAFF
TRBJ1-1	TRBV9	few	.	TGTGCCAGCAGCGTAGACCCTCTGAGAGGTATGAACACTGAAGCTTTCTTT	CASSVDPLRGMNTEAFF
TRBJ1-1	TRBV29-1	.	.	TGCAGCGTGGGGGTGGCCAAAACAACTACTGAAGCTTTCTTT	CSVGVAKTTTEAFF
TRBJ2-1	TRBV5-1	.	.	TGCGCCAGCAGCTTGGTATCGCGGGAGCAGTTCTTC	CASSLVSREQFF
TRBJ1-3	TRBV29-1	.	TRBD1	TGCAGCGTTGTGTTGGGACAGGGTTTTGAAAACACCATATATTTT	CSVVLGQGFENTIYF
TRBJ1-1	TRBV11-2	.	.	TGTGCCAGCAGCTTAGGGACAGAGAACACTGAAGCTTTCTTT	CASSLGTENTEAFF
TRBJ1-3	TRBV7-2	.	TRBD1	TGTGCCAGCAGCTTTACCGGGACAGGGTTCGGCGGAAACACCATATATTTT	CASSFTGTGFGGNTIYF
TRBJ2-3	TRBV4-3	.	TRBD2	TGCGCCAGCAGCAAAAGCGGGGCTGCGGGGGGCACAGATACGCAGTATTTT	CASSKSGAAGGTDTQYF
TRBJ2-2	TRBV19	.	.	TGTGCCAGTAGTATAGGCTACAGGGGAGGTACCGGGGAGCTGTTTTTT	CASSIGYRGGTGELFF
TRBJ1-3	TRBV5-6	.	.	TGTGCCAGCAGCTTGGATCTGGGGAGCTCTGGAAACACCATATATTTT	CASSLDLGSSGNTIYF